The rows below give T cell receptor beta chains drawn from one sample of a study of T cell responses to AZD1222 COVID-19 vaccine. The repertoire was sequenced with immunoSEQ multiplex PCR; TCRdb's copy has only in-frame clones and lacks some. The table lists 190,000 or so clones, more than 75% of them singletons. The source material was peripheral blood, sampled 28 days after the second AZD1222 dose. All receptors derive from an adult who received the AZD1222 COVID-19 vaccine. CDR3s include the opening cysteine and the closing phenylalanine or tryptophan. A D gene is named only where the DNA matches it firmly. Size is omitted from some rows. Given values are once, few, many or a class for expanded clones.

D gene	V gene	J gene	clone size	CDR3 DNA	CDR3 protein
TRBD1	TRBV19	TRBJ2-2	.	TGTGCCAGTAGTCAGGACAGGGCCGGGGAGCTGTTTTTT	CASSQDRAGELFF
.	TRBV30	TRBJ2-7	once	TGTGCCTGGAGTGGTCAGTTCGGTTACGAGCAGTACTTC	CAWSGQFGYEQYF
.	TRBV5-8	TRBJ2-2	few	TGTGCCAGCAGTAAAGGGACCGTTTTGAACACCGGGGAGCTGTTTTTT	CASSKGTVLNTGELFF
TRBD2	TRBV28	TRBJ2-1	.	TGTGCCAGCAGTTTGGCTAGCGGGAGCTCCTACAATGAGCAGTTCTTC	CASSLASGSSYNEQFF
TRBD2	TRBV5-1	TRBJ2-2	.	TGCGCCAGCAGCTCGGGGGGAGCGGGAGGCAGCACCGGGGAGCTGTTTTTT	CASSSGGAGGSTGELFF
TRBD1	TRBV19	TRBJ1-4	.	TGTGCCAGTAGTCGGAGGGGGCCCGGGACTAATGAAAAACTGTTTTTT	CASSRRGPGTNEKLFF
.	TRBV7-2	TRBJ2-7	.	TGTGCCAGCAGCCCGGAGTTTGGCGAGTCCTACGAGCAGTACTTC	CASSPEFGESYEQYF
.	TRBV7-6	TRBJ1-5	.	TGTGCCAGCAGCCTTACCCCGATTTTTTTAGGCGATAGTAATCAGCCCCAGCATTTT	CASSLTPIFLGDSNQPQHF
.	TRBV11-2	TRBJ1-1	.	TGTGCCAGCAGCCCCCGTAGGACAGACCTGAACACTGAAGCTTTCTTT	CASSPRRTDLNTEAFF
.	TRBV2	TRBJ1-2	few	TGTGCCAGCAGTGACGCTGTGGCTCATGGCTACACCTTC	CASSDAVAHGYTF
TRBD2	TRBV4-3	TRBJ2-3	.	TGCGCCAGCAGCCAAGTTCCGCGGGAGGGAGATACGCAGTATTTT	CASSQVPREGDTQYF
.	TRBV4-3	TRBJ1-3	.	TGCGCCAGCAGCCAAGAGGCCAGCTCTGGAAACACCATATATTTT	CASSQEASSGNTIYF
TRBD1	TRBV9	TRBJ2-7	few	TGTGCCAGCAGCGGGGACAGGGGGCGAGGTGAGCAGTACTTC	CASSGDRGRGEQYF
.	TRBV10-3	TRBJ2-3	once	TGTGCCGCCACTTCGGGGAGTTCCACAGATACGCAGTATTTT	CAATSGSSTDTQYF
.	TRBV7-2	TRBJ1-4	.	TGTGCCAGCAGCTTCTTACCGGGACACGACGAAAAACTGTTTTTT	CASSFLPGHDEKLFF
.	TRBV28	TRBJ2-7	.	TGTGCCAGCAGTTTTACAGGGGAGGAGTACTTC	CASSFTGEEYF